This T cell receptor (beta chain) comes out of a study of blood T cell repertoires in COVID-19. The overall study: COVID-19 samples from acute and convalescent phases originated in the United States, Italy and Spain.

Assay used: immunoSEQ multiplex PCR; TCRdb lists only in-frame clones, some missing. The sample yields about 150,000 clones, around 87% seen once. V was clipped by 5 bases and J by 1 base; unmatched bases: 6. There are 15 residues in the CDR3. Germline assignment: CDR1 LNHDA and CDR2 SQIVND (reference sequence). The sequence came from a woman aged 55-69 years with active COVID-19. Material for sequencing was peripheral blood. V gene TRBV19 combines with J gene TRBJ2-3; TRBD1 agrees at 7 bases. CDR3 loop: CASSLTGVGTDTQYF. CDR3 nucleotide sequence: TGTGCCAGTAGTCTCACAGGGGTTGGCACAGATACGCAGTATTTT. The entire variable domain, with the rest obtained from reference TRBV19 and TRBJ2-3, is as follows: DGGITQSPKYLFRKEGQNVTLSCEQNLNHDAMYWYRQDPGQGLRLIYYSQIVNDFQKGDIAEGYSVSREKKESFPLTVTSAQKNPTAFYLCASSLTGVGTDTQYFGPGTRLTVL.